A selection of T cell receptor beta chains follows, all from one sample in a study of cytomegalovirus exposure and HLA in healthy donors. Measured with immunoSEQ multiplex PCR; TCRdb has only the in-frame clones, and not every one. The sample carries 85,000 to 100,000 clones, 79% recorded once. Specimen: PBMCs. These receptors came from a male donor in good health and CMV-seropositive. CDR3s include the opening cysteine and the closing phenylalanine or tryptophan. The D gene is left open where the match is weak. Clone size is given for some rows only: seen once, a few or many times, or a class if the clone is expanded.

clone_size: once; j_call: TRBJ1-5; v_call: TRBV6-1; d_call: TRBD1; cdr3_nt: TGTGCCAGCAGCCTCCGGGACAGTAGCAATCAGCCCCAGCATTTT; cdr3_aa: CASSLRDSSNQPQHF
clone_size: .; j_call: TRBJ1-1; v_call: TRBV5-1; d_call: .; cdr3_nt: TGCGCCAGCAGCTTAAGACAGGTAAACACTGAAGCTTTCTTT; cdr3_aa: CASSLRQVNTEAFF
clone_size: .; j_call: TRBJ2-7; v_call: TRBV4-1; d_call: TRBD1; cdr3_nt: TGCGCCAGCAGCCAAGATCGGGACAGGGGTTACGAGCAGTACTTC; cdr3_aa: CASSQDRDRGYEQYF
clone_size: once; j_call: TRBJ2-7; v_call: TRBV5-1; d_call: .; cdr3_nt: TGCGCCAGCAGCTCAACAGGGCACGAGCAGTACTTC; cdr3_aa: CASSSTGHEQYF
clone_size: .; j_call: TRBJ2-3; v_call: TRBV5-1; d_call: TRBD1; cdr3_nt: TGCGCCAGCAGACGGGACAGCCCAGATACGCAGTATTTT; cdr3_aa: CASRRDSPDTQYF
clone_size: few; j_call: TRBJ1-4; v_call: TRBV27; d_call: .; cdr3_nt: TGTGCCAGCAGCCCAAGGGGACTTGGTGAAAAACTGTTTTTT; cdr3_aa: CASSPRGLGEKLFF
clone_size: .; j_call: TRBJ2-2; v_call: TRBV7-9; d_call: .; cdr3_nt: TGTGCCAGCAGCCTCCTTGGGGCTGCCGGGGAGCTGTTTTTT; cdr3_aa: CASSLLGAAGELFF
clone_size: few; j_call: TRBJ2-2; v_call: TRBV6-6; d_call: TRBD1; cdr3_nt: TGTGCCAGCTGCGGACAGGGGGGTACCGGGGAGCTGTTTTTT; cdr3_aa: CASCGQGGTGELFF
clone_size: .; j_call: TRBJ1-4; v_call: TRBV7-2; d_call: TRBD1; cdr3_nt: TGTGCCAGCAGCTCCGGACAGGGGCCTGAAAAACTGTTTTTT; cdr3_aa: CASSSGQGPEKLFF
clone_size: .; j_call: TRBJ2-1; v_call: TRBV7-7; d_call: .; cdr3_nt: TGTGCTAGCAGCTTGGACATCCTCTCCTACAATGAGCAGTTCTTC; cdr3_aa: CASSLDILSYNEQFF
clone_size: .; j_call: TRBJ1-1; v_call: TRBV5-1; d_call: .; cdr3_nt: TGCGCCAGCAGCTTGGGCAGGGGAACGGTGAGGAACACTGAAGCTTTCTTT; cdr3_aa: CASSLGRGTVRNTEAFF
clone_size: few; j_call: TRBJ2-5; v_call: TRBV7-9; d_call: .; cdr3_nt: TGTGCCAGCAGCTTAGTCGGCAGAGAGGCCCAGTACTTC; cdr3_aa: CASSLVGREAQYF
clone_size: once; j_call: TRBJ1-1; v_call: TRBV30; d_call: .; cdr3_nt: TGTGCCTGGACAGGGGAGCGGACTGAAGCTTTCTTT; cdr3_aa: CAWTGERTEAFF
clone_size: .; j_call: TRBJ1-1; v_call: TRBV15; d_call: .; cdr3_nt: TGTGCCACCAGCAGAGGGAGTGGAGGGGACACTGAAGCTTTCTTT; cdr3_aa: CATSRGSGGDTEAFF
clone_size: .; j_call: TRBJ1-3; v_call: TRBV2; d_call: TRBD1; cdr3_nt: TGTGCCAGCAATGAAGGGGGCTCCGGTGGAAACACCATATATTTT; cdr3_aa: CASNEGGSGGNTIYF
clone_size: .; j_call: TRBJ2-7; v_call: TRBV13; d_call: TRBD1; cdr3_nt: TGTGCCAGCAGCTTAACGACAGGGTCCTACGAGCAGTACTTC; cdr3_aa: CASSLTTGSYEQYF
clone_size: .; j_call: TRBJ1-1; v_call: TRBV25-1; d_call: .; cdr3_nt: TGTGCCAGCACCCGAACAGCGAACACTGAAGCTTTCTTT; cdr3_aa: CASTRTANTEAFF
clone_size: few; j_call: TRBJ2-7; v_call: TRBV6-6; d_call: .; cdr3_nt: TGTGCCAGCAGTGCAGCAGCAACAGATTACGAGCAGTACTTC; cdr3_aa: CASSAAATDYEQYF
clone_size: .; j_call: TRBJ1-6; v_call: TRBV6-5; d_call: .; cdr3_nt: TGTGCCAGCAGCCTTGACTTGGCCGGTAATTCACCCCTCCACTTT; cdr3_aa: CASSLDLAGNSPLHF
clone_size: once; j_call: TRBJ2-1; v_call: TRBV5-6; d_call: TRBD2; cdr3_nt: TGTGCCAGCAGCCCTGGACTAGCGGGGGGGCCGAATGAGCAGTTCTTC; cdr3_aa: CASSPGLAGGPNEQFF
clone_size: few; j_call: TRBJ2-1; v_call: TRBV5-6; d_call: .; cdr3_nt: TGTGCCAGCAGTCCCGACAGCTTCTCCTACAATGAGCAGTTCTTC; cdr3_aa: CASSPDSFSYNEQFF
clone_size: .; j_call: TRBJ1-2; v_call: TRBV29-1; d_call: TRBD1; cdr3_nt: TGCAGCGTTGAAGCCCTCGACAGGGGGCCTGGCTACACCTTC; cdr3_aa: CSVEALDRGPGYTF
clone_size: .; j_call: TRBJ1-1; v_call: TRBV6-6; d_call: TRBD1; cdr3_nt: TGTGCCAGCAGACGGACAGGGTACACTGAAGCTTTCTTT; cdr3_aa: CASRRTGYTEAFF
clone_size: .; j_call: TRBJ2-6; v_call: TRBV7-2; d_call: .; cdr3_nt: TGTGCCAGCAGCCCGTTTGGGCCCCTTCCCGGGGCCAACGTCCTGACTTTC; cdr3_aa: CASSPFGPLPGANVLTF
clone_size: .; j_call: TRBJ1-1; v_call: TRBV6-5; d_call: TRBD1; cdr3_nt: TGTGCCAGCAGATCGGGACAGGGAACGATCGGAGCTTTCTTT; cdr3_aa: CASRSGQGTIGAFF
clone_size: .; j_call: TRBJ1-5; v_call: TRBV6-1; d_call: .; cdr3_nt: TGTGCCAGCAGTCCGTGGGGGCAACAGCCCCAGCATTTT; cdr3_aa: CASSPWGQQPQHF